This T cell receptor beta chain was profiled in a study of cytomegalovirus exposure and HLA in healthy donors. PCR was performed using 60 Vbeta and 13 Jbeta primers. This table comes from immunoSEQ multiplex PCR, and its TCRdb copy is limited to in-frame clones, with some not included. The sample yields some 160,000 clones, 81% seen once. Study conclusions and caveats: Later analysis identified several of the most significant clusters that appeared linked to common viral pathogens. Some V segments (TRBV6-2 and TRBV6-3 among them) were excluded as indistinguishable. An assumption of roughly uniform sequencing depth across donors underlay the presence/absence analyses.

The V end lost 6 bases, the J end lost 6 bases, and 9 bases lay between the germline ends. Germline-derived CDR1 and CDR2 are SGHDT and YYEEEE. The length of the CDR3 is 11 residues. The sample holds a few counts of this clone. The antigen is undetermined. This receptor was obtained from a man over 45 in good health and CMV-seropositive. The V and J genes are TRBV5-6 and TRBJ2-5; possibly TRBD1 for D (5 bases). The sample comprised PBMCs. In nucleotides, the CDR3 is TGTGCCAGCACCAAGGGGCAGACCCAGTACTTC. It yields the protein CASTKGQTQYF.